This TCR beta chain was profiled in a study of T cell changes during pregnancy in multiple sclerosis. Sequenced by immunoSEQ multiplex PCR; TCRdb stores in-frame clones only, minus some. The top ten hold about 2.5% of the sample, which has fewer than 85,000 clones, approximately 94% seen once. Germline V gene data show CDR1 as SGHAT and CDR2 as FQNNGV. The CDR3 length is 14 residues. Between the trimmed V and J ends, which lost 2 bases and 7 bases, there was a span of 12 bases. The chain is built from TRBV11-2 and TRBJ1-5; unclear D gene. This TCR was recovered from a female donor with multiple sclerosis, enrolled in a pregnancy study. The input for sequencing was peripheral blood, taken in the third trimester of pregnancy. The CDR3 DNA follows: TGTGCCAGCAGCTTAACGGGAGGAGCCCAGCCCCAGCATTTT. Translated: CASSLTGGAQPQHF.